This T cell receptor (beta chain) was recovered during a study of blood T cell repertoires in COVID-19. Study in general: Specimens from acute and convalescent COVID-19 originated in the United States, Italy and Spain. T cells, B-cell-depleted T cells, or PBMCs provided the cDNA or gDNA that served as material.

Germline V CDR1 and CDR2: LGHDT, YNNKEL (reference sequence). This CDR3 has 16 amino acids. Losses at the gene ends were 3 bases for V and 5 bases for J; bases not matched to a gene: 7. Original handling: It was from reference gene primer amplification that nucleated cell counts were estimated. The repertoire was sequenced with immunoSEQ multiplex PCR; TCRdb's copy has only in-frame clones and lacks some. Clonal size and the V and J genes are those of that table, whereas D and trimming came from the DNA. The sample holds 350,000 or so clones, roughly 89% seen once. The TCR originated in a man aged 18-30 years with active or convalescent COVID-19. Specimen: peripheral blood. The chain couples TRBV3-1 (or the pseudogene TRBV3-2) to TRBJ2-5; 12 bases map to TRBD2. The CDR3 coding sequence is TGTGCCAGCAGCCAGGCTAGCGGGGGGGCCGGGGAGACCCAGTACTTC. It is translated as CASSQASGGAGETQYF.